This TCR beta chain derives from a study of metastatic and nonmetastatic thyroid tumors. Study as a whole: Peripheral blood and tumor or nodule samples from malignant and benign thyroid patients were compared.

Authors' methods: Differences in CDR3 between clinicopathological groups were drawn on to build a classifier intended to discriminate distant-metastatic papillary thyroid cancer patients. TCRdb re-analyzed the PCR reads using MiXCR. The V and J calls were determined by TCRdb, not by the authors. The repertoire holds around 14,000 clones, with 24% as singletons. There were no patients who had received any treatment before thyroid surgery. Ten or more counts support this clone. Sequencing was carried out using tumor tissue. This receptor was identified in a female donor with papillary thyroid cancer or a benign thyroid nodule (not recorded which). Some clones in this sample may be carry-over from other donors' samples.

The CDR3 bases are TGCGCCAGCAGCTTCAGTGCAGATACGCAGTATTTT. Translating it yields CASSFSADTQYF. The rearrangement links TRBV5-1 to TRBJ2-3; no reliable D call. V was shortened by 2 bases and J by 4 bases, with 5 bases between the two germline ends. There are 12 residues in the CDR3. Germline V gene lookup returns CDR1 SGHRS and CDR2 YFSETQ.